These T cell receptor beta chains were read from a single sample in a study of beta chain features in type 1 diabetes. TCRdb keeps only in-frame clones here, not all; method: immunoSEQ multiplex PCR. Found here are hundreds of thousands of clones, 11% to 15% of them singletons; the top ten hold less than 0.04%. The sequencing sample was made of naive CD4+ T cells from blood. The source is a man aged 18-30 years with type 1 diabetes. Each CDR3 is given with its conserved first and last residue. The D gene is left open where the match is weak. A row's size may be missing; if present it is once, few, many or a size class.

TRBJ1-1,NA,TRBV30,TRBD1,CAWSVLGTVFQTEAFF,TGTGCCTGGAGTGTACTCGGGACAGTCTTTCAGACTGAAGCTTTCTTT
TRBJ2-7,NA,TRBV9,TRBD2,CASSGGLAGGGYEQYF,TGTGCCAGCAGCGGGGGACTAGCGGGAGGTGGTTACGAGCAGTACTTC
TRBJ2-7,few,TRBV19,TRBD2,CASSTGLADSYEQYF,TGTGCCAGTAGTACGGGACTAGCGGACTCCTACGAGCAGTACTTC
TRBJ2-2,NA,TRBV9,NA,CASSVAGPTAGELFF,TGTGCCAGCAGCGTAGCTGGACCGACAGCCGGGGAGCTGTTTTTT
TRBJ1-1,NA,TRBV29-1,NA,CSVDGRNTEAFF,TGCAGCGTAGACGGGAGGAACACTGAAGCTTTCTTT
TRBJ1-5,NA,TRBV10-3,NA,CAISEGARPQHF,TGTGCCATCAGTGAAGGAGCCAGGCCCCAGCATTTT
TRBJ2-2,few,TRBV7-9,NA,CASSFTPGELFF,TGTGCCAGCAGCTTTACCCCCGGGGAGCTGTTTTTT
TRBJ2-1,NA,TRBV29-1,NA,CSVLSYNEQFF,TGCAGCGTTCTCTCTTACAATGAGCAGTTCTTC
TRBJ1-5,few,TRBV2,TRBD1,CASSGDSVNQPQHF,TGTGCCAGCAGTGGGGACAGCGTCAATCAGCCCCAGCATTTT
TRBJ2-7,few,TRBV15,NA,CATSSGLDGEQYF,TGTGCCACCAGCAGCGGCCTTGACGGCGAGCAGTACTTC
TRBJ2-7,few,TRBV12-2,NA,CASRLVGEDAYEQYF,TGTGCAAGTCGCTTAGTGGGGGAAGACGCCTACGAGCAGTACTTC
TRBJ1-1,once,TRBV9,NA,CASSVSTTVNTEAFF,TGTGCCAGCAGCGTGTCCACCACAGTGAACACTGAAGCTTTCTTT
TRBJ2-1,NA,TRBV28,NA,CASSSLEFGGRSYNEQFF,TGTGCCAGCAGTTCCCTTGAGTTTGGGGGCCGATCTTACAATGAGCAGTTCTTC
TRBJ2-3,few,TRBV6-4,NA,CASSEGVGDTQYF,TGTGCCAGCAGTGAGGGAGTAGGTGATACGCAGTATTTT
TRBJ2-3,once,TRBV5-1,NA,CASSLIRDTQYF,TGCGCCAGCAGCTTGATAAGAGATACGCAGTATTTT
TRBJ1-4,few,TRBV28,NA,CASSESTGGNEKLFF,TGTGCCAGCAGTGAATCGACAGGAGGCAATGAAAAACTGTTTTTT
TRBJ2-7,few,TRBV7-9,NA,CASSHGDGVYEQYF,TGTGCCAGCAGCCACGGGGACGGAGTATACGAGCAGTACTTC
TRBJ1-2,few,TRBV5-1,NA,CASSLEPFGYTF,TGCGCCAGCAGCTTGGAGCCGTTTGGCTACACCTTC
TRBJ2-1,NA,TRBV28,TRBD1,CASSTWGQGMGEQFF,TGTGCCAGCAGTACCTGGGGACAGGGGATGGGTGAGCAGTTCTTC
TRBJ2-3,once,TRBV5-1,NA,CASKEGPTSTDTQYF,TGCGCCAGCAAGGAGGGACCCACTAGCACAGATACGCAGTATTTT
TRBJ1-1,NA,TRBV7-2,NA,CASSLERGNTEAFF,TGTGCCAGCAGCTTAGAACGGGGGAACACTGAAGCTTTCTTT
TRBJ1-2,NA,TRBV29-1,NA,CSARGGSYGYTF,TGCAGCGCCAGGGGTGGTAGCTATGGCTACACCTTC
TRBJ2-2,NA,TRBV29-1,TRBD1,CSGGTGGAGGATGELFF,TGCAGCGGGGGGACAGGGGGCGCTGGCGGTGCCACCGGGGAGCTGTTTTTT
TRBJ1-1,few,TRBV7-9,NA,CASSLLVEAFF,TGTGCCAGCAGCTTATTAGTGGAAGCTTTCTTT
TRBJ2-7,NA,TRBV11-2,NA,CASSLEGPYEQYF,TGTGCCAGCAGCTTAGAGGGACCCTACGAGCAGTACTTC
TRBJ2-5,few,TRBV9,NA,CASSVKSGETQYF,TGTGCCAGCAGCGTTAAGTCTGGAGAGACCCAGTACTTC
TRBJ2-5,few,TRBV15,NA,CATSVRRGMETQYF,TGTGCCACCAGCGTACGACGGGGGATGGAGACCCAGTACTTC
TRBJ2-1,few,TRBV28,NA,CASSLETRTNEQFF,TGTGCCAGCAGTTTAGAGACTAGAACCAATGAGCAGTTCTTC
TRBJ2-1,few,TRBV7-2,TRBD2,CASSLVGTSPGNEQFF,TGTGCCAGCAGCTTAGTTGGGACTAGCCCGGGCAATGAGCAGTTCTTC
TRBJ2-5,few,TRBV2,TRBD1,CASSSRTGRQETQYF,TGTGCCAGCAGTTCGCGGACAGGGCGTCAAGAGACCCAGTACTTC
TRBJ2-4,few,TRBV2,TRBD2,CASTRAAAGGYAKNIQYF,TGTGCCAGCACCCGGGCCGCTGCCGGGGGGTATGCCAAAAACATTCAGTACTTC
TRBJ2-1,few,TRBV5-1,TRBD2,CASSLGVAGGSEQFF,TGCGCCAGCAGCTTGGGGGTAGCGGGAGGAAGTGAGCAGTTCTTC
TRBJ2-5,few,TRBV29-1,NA,CSVVGSGETQYF,TGCAGCGTTGTAGGTAGCGGTGAGACCCAGTACTTC
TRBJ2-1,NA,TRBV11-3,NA,CASSLSLAGQSSYNEQFF,TGTGCCAGCAGCTTAAGCCTGGCGGGACAGAGCTCCTACAATGAGCAGTTCTTC
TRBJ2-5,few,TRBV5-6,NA,CASTSRAGETQYF,TGTGCCAGCACATCTCGGGCGGGAGAGACCCAGTACTTC
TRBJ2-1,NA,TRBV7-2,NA,CASSLEWGTYNEQFF,TGTGCCAGCAGCTTAGAGTGGGGGACCTACAATGAGCAGTTCTTC
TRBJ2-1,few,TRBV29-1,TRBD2,CSVELAGATASYNEQFF,TGCAGCGTTGAACTAGCGGGGGCAACCGCCTCCTACAATGAGCAGTTCTTC
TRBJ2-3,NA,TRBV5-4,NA,CASSLVSSRDTQYF,TGTGCCAGCAGCTTGGTATCCTCCAGAGATACGCAGTATTTT
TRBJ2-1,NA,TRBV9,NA,CASSPTLSVFYNEQFF,TGTGCCAGCAGCCCCACTCTGTCAGTTTTCTACAATGAGCAGTTCTTC
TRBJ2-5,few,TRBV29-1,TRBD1,CSIGQDQETQYF,TGCAGCATCGGACAGGACCAAGAGACCCAGTACTTC
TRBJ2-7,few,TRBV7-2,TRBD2,CASSFGEGPYEQYF,TGTGCCAGCAGCTTTGGGGAGGGGCCCTACGAGCAGTACTTC
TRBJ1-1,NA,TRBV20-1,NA,CSAIENTEAFF,TGCAGTGCCATAGAAAACACTGAAGCTTTCTTT
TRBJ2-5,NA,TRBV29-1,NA,CSVVGVHQETQYF,TGCAGCGTTGTTGGGGTCCACCAAGAGACCCAGTACTTC
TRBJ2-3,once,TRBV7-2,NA,CASSPPFAAGTDTQYF,TGTGCCAGCAGCCCCCCTTTCGCGGCTGGCACAGATACGCAGTATTTT
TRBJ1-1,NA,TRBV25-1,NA,CASSAGVGTEAFF,TGTGCCAGCAGTGCCGGGGTGGGTACTGAAGCTTTCTTT
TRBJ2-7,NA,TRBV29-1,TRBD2,CSVEVVAGGSYEQYF,TGCAGCGTTGAAGTCGTAGCGGGAGGGTCCTACGAGCAGTACTTC
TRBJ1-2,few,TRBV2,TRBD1,CASGKDRVVLNGYTF,TGTGCCAGCGGAAAGGACAGGGTGGTCCTTAATGGCTACACCTTC
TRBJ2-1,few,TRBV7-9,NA,CASSPRDAYNEQFF,TGTGCCAGCAGCCCCCGGGACGCCTACAATGAGCAGTTCTTC
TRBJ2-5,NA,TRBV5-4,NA,CASSLVLTGKETQYF,TGTGCCAGCAGCTTGGTACTAACAGGAAAAGAGACCCAGTACTTC
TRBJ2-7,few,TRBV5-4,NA,CASSLDFYEQYF,TGTGCCAGCAGCTTGGACTTCTACGAGCAGTACTTC
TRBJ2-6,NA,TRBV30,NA,CAWKVGIMGGANVLTF,TGTGCCTGGAAAGTAGGTATAATGGGTGGGGCCAACGTCCTGACTTTC
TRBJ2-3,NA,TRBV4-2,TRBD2,CASSQSSGGTDTQYF,TGTGCCAGCAGCCAGTCCAGCGGGGGCACAGATACGCAGTATTTT
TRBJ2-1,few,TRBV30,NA,CAWSLGAVYNEQFF,TGTGCCTGGAGTTTGGGGGCAGTCTACAATGAGCAGTTCTTC
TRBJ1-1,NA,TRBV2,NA,CASTGNTEAFF,TGTGCCAGCACAGGGAACACTGAAGCTTTCTTT
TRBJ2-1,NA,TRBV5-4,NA,CASSSGTYNEQFF,TGTGCCAGCAGCTCTGGGACCTACAATGAGCAGTTCTTC